This passage covers 27 T cell receptor beta chains from one sample sequenced in a study of T cell changes during pregnancy in multiple sclerosis. Sequenced by immunoSEQ multiplex PCR; TCRdb stores in-frame clones only, minus some. The top ten hold about 2% of the sample, which has approximately 100,000 clones, about 94% seen once. This specimen consisted of peripheral blood, obtained in the third trimester of pregnancy. The source of these receptors is a female donor with multiple sclerosis, enrolled in a pregnancy study.

The rearrangement uses TRBV7-9 and TRBJ2-1; 9 nucleotides line up with TRBD1. The CDR3 contains 14 residues. In germline, CDR1 is SEHNR, CDR2 FQNEAQ (reference sequence). V shed 4 bases, J shed 4 bases, and the junction held 2 bases outside the gene matches. CDR3 bases: TGTGCCAGCAGCTCCGGGACAGGGTACAATGAGCAGTTCTTC. Protein product: CASSSGTGYNEQFF.

This rearrangement joins TRBV4-2 to TRBJ2-1, with 8 bases lining up with TRBD2. V lost 2 bases and J lost 6; bases outside the gene matches: 6. This CDR3 spans 15 amino acids. The germline V gene encodes CDR1 LGHNA and CDR2 YNFKEQ. The CDR3 loop reads CASSQSGREVNEQFF. CDR3 nucleotide sequence: TGTGCCAGCAGCCAAAGTGGGCGGGAGGTCAATGAGCAGTTCTTC.

J is TRBJ2-3 and V is TRBV5-1, with 8 bases identical to TRBD2. V was clipped by 4 bases and J by 3 bases; unmatched bases: 10. Germline V gene sequence: CDR1 SGHRS, CDR2 YFSETQ. This CDR3 has 16 amino acids. This chain's CDR3 is CASSRRGERATDTQYF. The CDR3 region has the DNA TGCGCCAGCAGCCGGCGGGGGGAGAGGGCAACAGATACGCAGTATTTT.

The V and J genes are TRBV5-1 and TRBJ2-7, with TRBD1 identical over 8 bases. The CDR3 has 14 amino acids. The germline V gene has CDR1 SGHRS and CDR2 YFSETQ. V lost 5 bases to trimming and J lost 7 bases; unmatched junction nucleotides: 11. CDR3 amino acids: CASSPGQGAGEQYF. CDR3 coding DNA: TGCGCCAGCAGTCCTGGACAGGGTGCCGGGGAGCAGTACTTC.

This rearrangement joins TRBV4-2 to TRBJ2-6; 7 bases map to TRBD1. CDR3 length equals 16 residues. The germline CDR1 and CDR2 sequences are LGHNA and YNFKEQ. Trimming at V came to 5 bases and at J to 1 base, leaving 5 bases not matched to a gene. CDR3 sequence: CASSANRGSGANVLTF. For the CDR3, the DNA is TGTGCCAGCAGCGCTAACAGGGGATCTGGGGCCAACGTCCTGACTTTC.

The chain couples TRBV6-1 to TRBJ1-1, with 9 bases identical to TRBD1. Trimming cost V 6 bases and J 4 bases; bases outside gene matches: 6. The germline CDR1 and CDR2 sequences are MNHNS and SASEGT. The CDR3 has 14 residues. CDR3 residues: CASRKMTGGTEAFF. CDR3 nucleotides: TGTGCCAGCAGAAAAATGACAGGGGGCACTGAAGCTTTCTTT.

V and J are TRBV6-6 and TRBJ1-2, with D perhaps matching TRBD1 (6 bases). CDR3 length: 14 amino acids. Germline lookup yields CDR1 MNHNY and CDR2 SVGAGI (reference sequence). V was cut by 0 bases and J by 8 bases, with 13 bases left in between. CDR3 loop: CASSYSLGGGGYTF. Written as DNA, the CDR3 is TGTGCCAGCAGTTACTCTCTGGGGGGGGGCGGCTACACCTTC.

A single count supports this clone. The chain recombines TRBV7-6 with TRBJ2-7, with 8 bases fitting TRBD1. The V and J ends lost 3 bases and 3 bases, in that order; junction bases with no gene match: 7. The CDR3 sequence is 15 residues long. The germline CDR1 and CDR2 sequences are SGHVS and FNYEAQ. For the CDR3, the DNA is TGTGCCAGCAGCTTCGGACAGGGTGGGAACTACGAGCAGTACTTC. Residues: CASSFGQGGNYEQYF.

The chain couples TRBV10-3 to TRBJ1-2; TRBD1 agrees at 7 bases. Germline CDR1 ENHRY, CDR2 SYGVKD. This CDR3 has 14 amino acids. J was trimmed by 5 bases and V by 7 bases; bases with no gene match: 10. CDR3 protein: CAITGGTGEYGYTF. The CDR3 DNA reads as TGTGCCATCACAGGGGGGACTGGGGAGTATGGCTACACCTTC.

The gene calls are TRBV2 and TRBJ2-1; 15 bases align to TRBD2. V lost 6 bases to trimming and J lost 7 bases; unmatched junction nucleotides: 16. The CDR3 is 19 residues long. Germline-derived CDR1 and CDR2 are SNHLY and FYNNEI. CDR3 nucleotides: TGTGCCAGCAGAACACTCCGGGGACTAGCGGGAGGCCCCCCTAATGAGCAGTTCTTC. Its translation: CASRTLRGLAGGPPNEQFF.

This chain joins TRBV9 and TRBJ1-1; D is possibly TRBD1 (6 bases). The CDR3 is 14 amino acids. Germline CDR1 SGDLS, CDR2 YYNGEE. V shed 3 bases and J shed 0 bases, with 9 bases lying between them. The CDR3 region is CASSAGGLNTEAFF. The CDR3 region has the DNA TGTGCCAGCAGCGCGGGGGGGCTGAACACTGAAGCTTTCTTT.

A single count supports this clone. The rearrangement links TRBV11-2 to TRBJ2-1; TRBD2 is a possible D gene (7 bases). Germline-derived CDR1 and CDR2 are SGHAT and FQNNGV. The CDR3 totals 16 residues. The germline V and J ends were trimmed by 5 bases and 6 bases, with 20 bases remaining between them. The CDR3 nucleotides read TGTGCCAGCAGCCCCGGAAGGGGGGGGGAGGCCAATGAGCAGTTCTTC. Its protein is CASSPGRGGEANEQFF.

The chain is built from TRBV25-1 and TRBJ2-5; 8 bases align to TRBD1. There are 16 residues in the CDR3. V lost 3 bases to trimming and J lost 5 bases; unmatched junction nucleotides: 11. Germline V gene sequence: CDR1 MGHDK, CDR2 SYGVNS. Written as DNA, the CDR3 is TGTGCCAGCAGTGACACCCGATACCGACAGGGGGAGACCCAGTACTTC. Protein: CASSDTRYRQGETQYF.

The J gene is TRBJ2-2, the V gene TRBV28, with 13 nucleotides matching TRBD2. This CDR3 is built from 18 residues. Trimming at V came to 5 bases and at J to 1 base, leaving 7 bases not matched to a gene. Germline CDR1 MDHEN, CDR2 SYDVKM. The CDR3 nucleotides are TGTGCCAGCAGTACTAGCGGGAGGGGACGGGGGAACACCGGGGAGCTGTTTTTT. Translating gives CASSTSGRGRGNTGELFF.

This clone was seen once. This chain joins TRBV19 and TRBJ1-1; 9 bases align to TRBD1. This CDR3 comprises 11 residues. CDR1 and CDR2 from the germline V gene are LNHDA and SQIVND (reference sequence). With V trimmed by 10 bases and J by 10 bases, 7 bases remained unmatched. The chain's CDR3 is CAIRQGGRAFF. CDR3 DNA sequence: TGTGCCATAAGACAGGGGGGAAGAGCTTTCTTT.

The CDR3, as DNA: TGCGCCAGCAGCCCTCAAGAGGAGGGTGTCTACGAGCAGTACTTC. Translation: CASSPQEEGVYEQYF. This chain links TRBV4-1 with TRBJ2-7, with D possibly TRBD2 on 6 matching bases. The V end was cut by 4 bases, the J end by 3 bases, with 16 bases between. CDR1 MGHRA and CDR2 YSYEKL come from the germline V gene. The CDR3 extends over 15 amino acids.

This chain links TRBV6-5 with TRBJ1-1, with a weak D call TRBD1 (6 bases). With 7 bases removed from V and 0 bases from J, the gap between germline ends came to 12 bases. CDR1 and CDR2 from the germline V gene are MNHEY and SVGAGI. The CDR3 is made up of 14 amino acids. CDR3 sequence: CASKIGQMNTEAFF. The DNA of the CDR3 is TGTGCCAGCAAGATTGGACAGATGAACACTGAAGCTTTCTTT.

This chain uses TRBV18 with TRBJ2-5; maybe TRBD2 (6 bases). The CDR3 contains 15 residues. Germline V gene lookup returns CDR1 KGHSH and CDR2 LQKENI. The V and J ends lost 4 bases and 1 base respectively, with 13 bases between them. In nucleotides, the CDR3 is TGTGCCAGCTCACAACACGTCGGGGGCCAAGAGACCCAGTACTTC. This translates into CASSQHVGGQETQYF.

CDR3 sequence reads: CASSRTGTGGNQPQHF. DNA of the CDR3: TGTGCCAGCAGTCGAACCGGGACAGGGGGCAATCAGCCCCAGCATTTT. The J gene is TRBJ1-5, the V gene TRBV28; TRBD1 matches 10 bases. Germline CDR1 reads MDHEN; CDR2 reads SYDVKM. Losses at the gene ends were 5 bases for V and 2 bases for J; bases not matched to a gene: 6. The CDR3 contains 16 residues.

The V gene is TRBV4-1, the J gene TRBJ2-7, with 9 bases lining up with TRBD2. Germline V gives CDR1 MGHRA, CDR2 YSYEKL. The V gene end was trimmed by 1 base and the J gene end by 4 bases; junction bases not matched to a gene: 11. The CDR3 consists of 17 residues. CDR3: CASSQGSLLAGRYEQYF. Here the CDR3 DNA reads TGCGCCAGCAGCCAAGGGTCCCTCCTAGCGGGAAGGTACGAGCAGTACTTC.

J is TRBJ2-2 and V is TRBV4-2; 14 nucleotides match TRBD2. The trim removed 0 bases at V and 7 bases at J, leaving 19 bases unmatched. The V gene's germline CDR1 is LGHNA and CDR2 YNFKEQ. This CDR3 region has 22 residues. Here the CDR3 DNA reads TGTGCCAGCAGCCAAGATCCGGGACGCAAATCCGGGACTAGCGGGAGACACGGGGAGCTGTTTTTT. As protein: CASSQDPGRKSGTSGRHGELFF.

The chain recombines TRBV7-2 with TRBJ2-3; D unresolved. The germline gives CDR1 SGHTA, CDR2 FQGNSA. V gave up 2 bases and J gave up 0 bases, with 9 bases separating them. This CDR3 spans 15 amino acids. The CDR3 bases are TGTGCCAGCAGCTTATGGAGCCCTAGCACAGATACGCAGTATTTT. Protein: CASSLWSPSTDTQYF.

This clone was seen a single time. The chain links TRBV5-1 to TRBJ2-3; a weak D match, TRBD2 (6 bases). CDR1 and CDR2 (germline): SGHRS, YFSETQ. This CDR3 is built from 18 residues. V lost 1 base to trimming and J lost 2 bases, with 20 bases between them. The CDR3 DNA sequence: TGCGCCAGCAGCTTGAAACGGGAGTCTAGGACCTTCACAGATACGCAGTATTTT. It translates to CASSLKRESRTFTDTQYF.

CDR3 nucleotide sequence: TGCGCCAGCAGTTCCCCGGACAGGACTTCCTACGAGCAGTACTTC. Translation gives CASSSPDRTSYEQYF. The chain uses TRBV23-1 and TRBJ2-7; 7 nucleotides align to TRBD1. TRBV23-1 is an ORF, with its function uncertain. With V trimmed by 5 bases and J by 1 base, 8 bases remained unmatched. The length of the CDR3 is 15 residues.

This chain uses TRBV9 with TRBJ1-2, with a possible D match to TRBD1 (6 bases). V shed 4 bases and J shed 4 bases, with 17 bases lying between them. Germline V gene lookup returns CDR1 SGDLS and CDR2 YYNGEE. The CDR3 consists of 15 residues. CDR3 bases: TGTGCCAGCAGCCACCCTGGGGGCACGTTCTATGGCTACACCTTC. It yields the protein CASSHPGGTFYGYTF.

J is TRBJ2-5 and V is TRBV28, with 8 positions matching TRBD1. This CDR3 region has 14 residues. Germline loops: CDR1 MDHEN, CDR2 SYDVKM. The V and J ends lost 5 bases and 4 bases, in that order; junction bases with no gene match: 6. In DNA, the CDR3 is TGTGCCAGCAGTCCATCAGGGGGCCCAGAGACCCAGTACTTC. Translation gives CASSPSGGPETQYF. The full variable domain, in which reference TRBV28 and TRBJ2-5 provide the parts outside the CDR3, is DVKVTQSSRYLVKRTGEKVFLECVQDMDHENMFWYRQDPGLGLRLIYFSYDVKMKEKGDIPEGYSVSREKKERFSLILESASTNQTSMYLCASSPSGGPETQYFGPGTRLLVL.

The chain employs TRBV5-6 and TRBJ2-5; TRBD1 is a possible D gene (6 bases). CDR3 length: 16 residues. V dropped 4 bases and J dropped 4 bases, with 20 bases sitting between them. Germline V gene sequence: CDR1 SGHDT, CDR2 YYEEEE. CDR3: CASSPRGRGGTETQYF. DNA for the CDR3: TGTGCCAGCAGCCCTAGGGGAAGAGGGGGTACAGAGACCCAGTACTTC.